The following is a T cell receptor (beta chain) sequence with its context. This clone occurred a few times. The antigen this receptor binds is unknown. There are no base qualities to consult, and no much larger clone falls within one base. In total, 630 or so healthy bone marrow donors made up the cohort. At the time of sampling, all cohort members were nominally healthy, though unrecorded immune exposures were likely present. The donor was CMV seropositive and was included in the group of 250 to 300 seropositive cohort members. A peripheral blood sample was collected from each donor, and TCR beta sequencing was performed on peripheral blood mononuclear cells. Genomic DNA extraction from the blood cell samples was performed with the Qiagen DNeasy Blood Extraction Kit. CDR1 and CDR2, looked up from the germline V gene, are MGHRA and YSYEKL. Trimming at the junction amounts to 3 bases on V and 0 bases on J, and the germline ends lie 11 bases apart. The CDR3 spans 15 residues, from the cysteine through the phenylalanine. The entry retains the CDR3 DNA only, 45 bases that are in frame from base 1.

Receptor amplification or capture employed the immunoSEQ multiplex PCR assay. The multiplex PCR relied on a mix of 60 forward primers for TCR Vbeta segments and 13 reverse primers for TCR Jbeta segments. The CDR3 region of rearranged TCR beta genes was amplified from genomic DNA by a multiplex PCR assay. Amplified TCR beta libraries were sequenced as 87-base-pair reads on the Illumina HiSeq System. The authors' pipeline ran thus. A later analysis counted approximately 74 million unique TCR beta chains across the 600 to 850 repertoires, and about 10 million of these chains were shared by at least two donors. To remove PCR and sequencing errors, raw reads were error-corrected and collapsed into unique sequences using a nearest-neighbor algorithm that merged closely related sequences. To assign V, D and J gene segments, CDR3 sequences were aligned to IMGT reference sequences. For a sequence to be retained, a match of at least six nucleotides to both a V gene segment and a J gene segment was required. Rearrangements were called productive when the CDR3 lacked stop codons and stayed in frame with V and J; all others were non-productive. CDR3 was defined by IMGT convention, running from the second conserved V-encoded cysteine to the conserved J-encoded phenylalanine. The earlier analysis of some 580 of the donors excluded any sequence lacking an unambiguous match to a single V gene segment. An earlier analysis of 550 to 650 of the donors classified V segments as functional when productive rearrangements were above 56.7% and as segregating when the standard deviation between donors was above 5%. A statistical classification framework was built for diagnosing cytomegalovirus status from the catalog of TCR beta chain sequences. In a later analysis, V and J genes were assigned by comparing TCR nucleotide sequences against IMGT/GENE-DB human TR gene sequences. A later analysis assigned CDR3 sequences and most-parsimonious VDJ recombination scenarios with the TCRdist pipeline. A later analysis defined each TCR beta chain by its CDR3 amino acid sequence plus V-gene family, and excluded reads lacking a unique V-gene family. A later analysis removed 550 to 650 highly shared, low-generation-probability nucleotide sequences to deal with suspected cross-contamination and a sequencing artifact. A later analysis calculated a clonal expansion index for each public chain from normalized within-repertoire ranks of inferred template counts. In a later analysis, generation probabilities were computed with a VDJ recombination model fitted to out-of-frame rearrangements, and the resulting probabilities were checked against IGoR. A later analysis scored TCR-TCR, TCR-HLA and TCR-CMV co-occurrence with hypergeometric tests, applying a repertoire-size bias correction to TCR pairs. False discovery rates were estimated in a later analysis by permuting HLA or CMV assignments 20 times. In a later analysis, co-occurring TCRs were grouped using DBSCAN, with TCRdist sequence similarity added in when clustering inside HLA-allele-positive subsets. Co-occurrence clustering excluded repertoires with fewer than 30,000 or more than 120,000 public chains, plus five with anomalous nucleotide sharing. TCRdb holds this immuneACCESS table with in-frame rearrangements only. Some clones are missing; in checked studies, unresolved V genes explain under half, and the rest has no known cause. That table supplies the V and J calls and clone size; D and trimming were determined from the DNA. This sample lists roughly 150,000 clones; 65% to 70% were detected once. The ten largest clones take up about 10% of the sample.

This entry is derived from a study of cytomegalovirus exposure and HLA in healthy donors (dated by TCRdb to 2017 to 2019). For context, the study as a whole: An earlier analysis of fewer than 750 of the donors reported over 250 Gb of sequence data and 90 million to 120 million unique TCR beta sequences obtained from about 179 million T cells. An early release that covered fewer than 750 HLA-typed donors contained around 330 gigabases of sequencing data and about 84 million unique TCR sequences. Among the roughly 390 genotyped donors, approximately 77% belonged to the genetic ancestry cluster associated with self-reported Caucasian donors. The aim of the study was to test whether cataloging public T cell receptors could identify signatures of past pathogen exposure. Using immunosequencing, the study profiled T cell repertoires from 500 to 800 subjects and related those repertoires to cytomegalovirus serostatus. In addition to the first cohort of 666 subjects, a separate validation cohort of 120 different subjects was used. To predict cytomegalovirus infection status, the study combined high-throughput TCR immunosequencing, statistical association of individual TCRs with disease status, and machine learning. To study patterns of TCR occurrence, a later analysis re-analyzed previously published TCR beta repertoires from around 660 donors and added high-resolution HLA genotyping. In the later analysis, no new phenotypic data were used to find candidate immune exposures; instead, reliance was placed on TCR beta sequences and their occurrence across donors. To decide whether each TCR beta V gene segment behaved as functional or pseudogenic, an earlier analysis of approximately 620 of the donors relied on high-throughput TCR beta sequencing. Alongside the repertoire data, information on donor age, sex, ethnicity and CMV serostatus was compiled. In a later genetic analysis, genome-wide SNP genotypes for about three fifths of the roughly 670 donors were used, and that subset was treated as a discovery cohort. Every discovery cohort repertoire had been produced on one sequencing platform. HLA typing included class I and class II loci at four-digit resolution. Typing coverage varied by locus: 629-630 donors for A, B, C, DRB1 and DQB1; more than 500 for DQA1; about 570 for DPA1; about 450 for DPB1. Five DR-DQ haplotypes were treated as single units for association and clustering because of strong linkage in the cohort. On average, about 200,000 unique TCR beta nucleotide sequences were sequenced per donor among 398 genotyped donors of the cohort, with roughly 19% of those sequences being non-productive.

General findings and caveats noted by the study authors: The study gave a list of roughly 150 TCR beta chains associated with cytomegalovirus. The classifier was reported to diagnose cytomegalovirus status with high specificity and sensitivity in both the original cohort and the validation cohort. Across donors, most TCR sequences were observed very rarely, whereas some public TCRs were present in many individuals. Some IMGT-functional V segments, including TRBV6-2 and TRBV6-3, could not be distinguished by the 87-base-pair reads and were therefore excluded. The authors suggested that the approach could potentially be extended to other disease states and immunological phenotypes. In a later analysis, HLA-associated TCR beta chains were found to be more clonally expanded and to have lower generation probabilities than equally common non-associated chains. HLA typing was unavailable for some donors at each locus, so association tests used only the typed subset. An earlier analysis of around 500 of the donors showed that most TCR beta V segments appeared in productive rearrangements either about 87% or about 30% of the time, which broadly matched IMGT annotations. When HLA alleles, especially DR and DQ, strongly co-occurred, TCR associations were difficult to assign to individual alleles. The cohort was sequenced for TCR beta chains only, and without alpha or paired-chain data the features that could be detected were limited. Correlated functional status among segregating V segments might be attributable to linkage disequilibrium, but an unknown experimental factor could not be ruled out. Specific HLA alleles were associated with 16,951 TCR beta sequences at a false discovery rate of 0.05 in a later analysis. According to a later analysis, most CMV-associated TCR beta chains appeared to be HLA-restricted, and the HLA associations seemed to be driven largely by CMV exposure. Sequencing depth was assumed to be roughly uniform across donors in the presence/absence analyses, though that assumption may not hold. A group of highly shared sequence variants was considered likely to be a technical artifact of the sequencing pipeline. Compared with the roughly 600-donor mean, donors in an Asian-associated ancestry cluster had fewer N-insertions in productive TCRs, according to a later genetic analysis. The earlier analysis of approximately 590 of the donors excluded over 15 rarely observed V segments, including chromosome 9 orphons, because counts were too low. In a later genetic analysis, a missense DCLRE1C variant was associated with V-gene and J-gene trimming of TCR beta chains, and the association was replicated in an independent cohort. Immune exposure information for the cohort was limited to CMV serostatus. A later analysis reported that several top co-occurrence clusters appeared linked to parvovirus B19, influenza, CMV and Epstein-Barr virus. In vitro tests confirmed that a few of the cytomegalovirus-associated TCR beta chains recognize cytomegalovirus antigens. A further reported finding was that TCR beta sequences accurately predicted the HLA-A and HLA-B alleles for most subjects in the first cohort. In a later analysis, the rate of TCR association differed among HLA loci, with DRB1 alleles having the most associated TCRs and HLA-C alleles having the fewest.

This clonotype originated in a man aged 25 to 45 in good health and CMV-seropositive. The specimen was PBMCs. The chain joins TRBV4-1 to TRBJ1-1, with TRBD1 perhaps the D gene, on 6 matching bases. The encoded CDR3 is CASSQDGQLNTEAFF. The DNA sequence is given as TGCGCCAGCAGCCAGGACGGACAGTTGAACACTGAAGCTTTCTTT.